This T cell receptor (beta chain) was profiled in a study of beta chain features in type 1 diabetes. Study-wide points: A potential PCR bias toward shorter templates would be equal in patient and control samples. The study found that naive, central memory and Treg TCRB repertoires appeared more similar in patients than in healthy donors.

Trimming stripped 5 bases from V and 7 bases from J, with 21 bases between. This CDR3 spans 16 amino acids. CDR1 and CDR2 (germline): SGHTA, FQGNSA. This clone appeared many times. What it binds is unknown. The investigators reverse transcribed all of the isolated RNA, so they sequenced expressed TCRB transcripts. Profiling relied on immunoSEQ multiplex PCR, and the TCRdb table lists in-frame clones only, not all of them. The data show fewer than 400,000 clones, roughly 8% seen once. Source material: central memory CD4+ T cells from blood. This chain links TRBV7-2 with TRBJ2-1; perhaps D is TRBD1 or TRBD2 (5 bases each). The sequence was collected from a woman between 18 and 29 years old in good health. The CDR3 loop reads CASSRTGTQPRNEQFF. In nucleotides, the CDR3 is TGTGCCAGCAGCCGAACCGGGACCCAGCCACGGAATGAGCAGTTCTTC. The full variable domain, in which reference TRBV7-2 and TRBJ2-1 provide the parts outside the CDR3, is GAGVSQSPSNKVTEKGKDVELRCDPISGHTALYWYRQSLGQGLEFLIYFQGNSAPDKSGLPSDRFSAERTGGSVSTLTIQRTQQEDSAVYLCASSRTGTQPRNEQFFGPGTRLTVL.